The sequence of this TCR beta chain was determined in a study of shared T cell receptors in the human thymus. The ends were cut back, 1 base at V and 2 bases at J, with 9 bases in the middle. CDR3 length: 15 amino acids. Germline loops: CDR1 LNHDA, CDR2 SQIVND (reference sequence). The method was immunoSEQ multiplex PCR; TCRdb's version includes in-frame clones alone and lacks a portion of them. The sample shows fewer than 700,000 clones, over 75% of them seen only once. The same data also contributed to another study, on human thymus T cells. Per that paper: Congenital heart defects were the reason for the corrective surgery that the donors, healthy Finnish infants, were having. Resections were taken during corrective heart surgery, and the thymus tissue came from these. Usage of V and J genes appeared biased in thymic and blood repertoires. Related research described strongly overlapping thymic repertoires in unrelated people.

The chain joins TRBV19 to TRBJ2-4; tentative D call: TRBD2 (5 bases). This TCR was sampled from a boy younger than two with a congenital heart defect. Sequenced: thymocytes. This CDR3 reads CASSIVLVTKNIQYF. Written as DNA, the CDR3 is TGTGCCAGTAGTATAGTACTAGTAACCAAAAACATTCAGTACTTC.